These 14 T cell receptor beta chains were sequenced from one sample in a study of T cell repertoires in cytomegalovirus infection. MiXCR was run by TCRdb on the reads, yielding one entry per CDR3 protein. The data contain about 180,000 distinct CDR3 sequences, approximately 15% of them singletons. Input material: PBMCs. Receptors were obtained from a human donor in good health (CMV status not recorded). Some clones in this sample may be carry-over from other donors' samples.

The chain has TRBV20-1 and TRBJ1-1; 9 bases are a match to TRBD1. Trimming removed 7 bases from V and 0 bases from J; junction bases left unmatched: 9. Germline-derived CDR1 and CDR2 are DFQATT and SNEGSKA (reference sequence). The CDR3 contains 15 residues. CDR3 DNA: TGCAGTGTCGGACAGGGGAGAGGGATGAACACTGAAGCTTTCTTT. It specifies CSVGQGRGMNTEAFF.

The table lists this clonotype with many counts. The CDR3 DNA reads as TGTGCCAGCAGCCCTCTGAGCACAGATACGCAGTATTTT. Amino acids: CASSPLSTDTQYF. J is TRBJ2-3 and V is TRBV7-2; D unresolved. Germline assignment: CDR1 SGHTA and CDR2 FQGNSA. The V end was cut by 5 bases, the J end by 0 bases, with 6 bases between. The CDR3 has 13 amino acids.

This sequence joins TRBV7-9 and TRBJ2-2; D unclear. Germline V CDR1 and CDR2: SEHNR, FQNEAQ (reference sequence). The CDR3 is made up of 15 amino acids. The germline V and J ends were trimmed by 7 bases and 1 base, with 13 bases remaining between them. CDR3 sequence reads: CASTEGQVNTGELFF. In nucleotides, the CDR3 is TGTGCCAGCACCGAAGGGCAGGTGAACACCGGGGAGCTGTTTTTT.

This clonotype was seen ten or more times. The V call is TRBV28, the J call TRBJ2-6, with 14 bases matching TRBD2. This CDR3 has 18 residues. Germline V CDR1 and CDR2: MDHEN, SYDVKM. V lost 8 bases and J lost 0; bases outside the gene matches: 6. For the CDR3, the DNA is TGTGCCAGCGGACTAGCGGGAGGTACCTTCTCTGGGGCCAACGTCCTGACTTTC. This sequence encodes CASGLAGGTFSGANVLTF.

The V call is TRBV5-1, the J call TRBJ1-1, with 8 bases fitting TRBD1. Germline lookup yields CDR1 SGHRS and CDR2 YFSETQ. This CDR3 is built from 16 residues. J lost 2 bases, V lost 3 bases, and 9 bases had no gene match. CDR3 sequence: CASSSTPGQANTEAFF. The CDR3 nucleotides read TGCGCCAGCAGCTCAACGCCGGGACAGGCAAACACTGAAGCTTTCTTT.

This chain connects TRBV6-5 to TRBJ2-1; D ambiguous. V lost 0 bases, J lost 0 bases, and 6 bases lay in between. The CDR3 has 15 amino acids. The germline V gene has CDR1 MNHEY and CDR2 SVGAGI. The CDR3 bases are TGTGCCAGCAGTTACTCGCAGGCCTCCTACAATGAGCAGTTCTTC. This gives the protein CASSYSQASYNEQFF.

This clonotype was counted many times. V and J are TRBV7-2 and TRBJ1-2; D gene ambiguous. Germline CDR1 reads SGHTA; CDR2 reads FQGNSA. The V end was cut by 1 base, the J end by 4 bases, with 13 bases between. CDR3 length: 15 residues. The CDR3 spells CASSLDSRSFYGYTF. CDR3 nucleotide sequence: TGTGCCAGCAGCTTAGACAGCCGTTCCTTCTATGGCTACACCTTC.

The rearrangement joins TRBV3-1 to TRBJ1-1; D gene unclear. The V end was cut by 0 bases, the J end by 10 bases, with 9 bases between. This CDR3 spans 12 amino acids. CDR1 is LGHDT, CDR2 YNNKEL, per germline (reference sequence). The CDR3 bases are TGTGCCAGCAGCCAAGATTCCAAGGGAGCTTTCTTT. Its translation is CASSQDSKGAFF.

This clonotype has a count of ten or more. This chain links TRBV7-9 with TRBJ1-2; D is undetermined. The CDR3 is 14 amino acids. Germline lookup yields CDR1 SEHNR and CDR2 FQNEAQ (reference sequence). The V end was cut by 5 bases, the J end by 4 bases, with 14 bases between. Here the CDR3 DNA reads TGTGCCAGCAGCCGGCGGGCAGGTCTCTATGGCTACACCTTC. Its protein product is CASSRRAGLYGYTF.

The CDR3 region has the DNA TGTGCCAGCAGTTGGGGACAGGATAGCAATCAGCCCCAGCATTTT. Translation: CASSWGQDSNQPQHF. This rearrangement joins TRBV12-3 or TRBV12-4 to TRBJ1-5, with 8 bases aligning to TRBD1. V lost 4 bases, J lost 0 bases, and 2 bases stayed unmatched. The CDR3 runs 15 residues.

The sample holds many counts of this clonotype. This chain joins TRBV10-3 and TRBJ2-5, with 14 bases lining up with TRBD2. Germline trimming cut 6 bases from V and 0 bases from J; bases unmatched to any gene: 6. Germline CDR1 is ENHRY and CDR2 is SYGVKD. This CDR3 is 17 amino acids long. The CDR3 reads CAISEGLAGGYQETQYF. CDR3 DNA: TGTGCCATCAGCGAAGGACTAGCGGGAGGATACCAAGAGACCCAGTACTTC.

The gene calls are TRBV15 and TRBJ1-2, with D hard to call. CDR1 is LNHNV, CDR2 YYDKDF, per germline (reference sequence). The CDR3 consists of 15 residues. Between the trimmed V and J ends, which lost 0 bases and 4 bases, there was a span of 12 bases. The CDR3 here is CATSRDTGSGYGYTF. The CDR3 bases are TGTGCCACCAGCAGAGATACGGGCAGTGGCTATGGCTACACCTTC.

This clonotype came up many times. The chain uses TRBV7-2 and TRBJ2-2, with TRBD2 matching over 14 bases. This CDR3 region has 17 residues. V trimming: 2 bases; J trimming: 6 bases; junction bases outside the gene matches: 5. Germline lookup yields CDR1 SGHTA and CDR2 FQGNSA. CDR3 loop: CASSLSRLAGGAGELFF. In DNA form, the CDR3 reads TGTGCCAGCAGCTTATCCCGACTAGCGGGAGGGGCCGGGGAGCTGTTTTTT.

The chain is built from TRBV6-2 or TRBV6-3 and TRBJ1-1, with D tentatively TRBD1 (5 bases). Germline lookup yields CDR1 MNHEY and CDR2 SVGEGT. This CDR3 has 11 amino acids. The germline V and J ends were trimmed by 4 bases and 9 bases, with 9 bases remaining between them. In nucleotides, the CDR3 is TGTGCCAGCAGTTCGTGGACAAAAGCTTTCTTT. Its translation is CASSSWTKAFF.